The clone carrying this TCR beta chain was counted a few times. What it binds is not known. Germline CDR1 is LGHNA and CDR2 is YSLEER. The V end lost 0 bases, the J end lost 4 bases, and 26 bases lay between the germline ends. This CDR3 is built from 20 residues. Unique molecular identifiers featured in how the TCRbeta library was prepared. TCRdb redid the calling of the PCR reads with MiXCR, one entry per CDR3 protein. The sample contains about 300,000 distinct CDR3 sequences, around 9.1% of which appear only once. These data originate in a study of T-cell reconstitution after alpha-beta-depleted transplantation in children. General study points: One year after transplant, T-cell counts and diversity came mostly from newly produced T cells. Recipient T cells and thymic progenitors that survived were the source of the high TCRbeta diversity seen at day 60 in some patients. Several hundred graft clones that had expanded were reportedly the source of alpha-beta T cells about two months after transplant.

The TCR comes from a boy under two years old with acute myeloid leukemia, due to receive a stem cell transplant. This specimen was PBMCs, taken before TCRalphabeta/CD19-depleted stem cell transplant. The chain joins TRBV4-3 to TRBJ2-3; tentatively, D is TRBD2 (5 bases). The CDR3 DNA sequence: TGCGCCAGCAGCCAAGATCTTTTCGAGGGAGCGAGAAGCAACGCAGATACGCAGTATTTT. It specifies CASSQDLFEGARSNADTQYF.